This note documents a single TCR beta chain sequence. The age range of participants was about 18 to 100 years, with residence in about 25 US areas. Participants were placed into cohorts based on the clinical history they reported. Cohort 3 recovery required two negative PCRs, clearance, or symptom resolution. Clones were sequenced by immunoSEQ multiplex PCR, and TCRdb holds only the in-frame ones, with some missing. Here the sample spans 230,000 or so clones, 88% being singletons. This entry belongs to a study of blood T cell repertoires in COVID-19. Study-wide background: PBMCs, B-cell-depleted T cells, or T cells were the source of the cDNA or gDNA that made up the material.

This CDR3 has 15 residues. Germline-derived CDR1 and CDR2 are SGHRS and YFSETQ. After removal of 4 bases from V and 4 bases from J, the junction contained 9 bases not matched to a gene. The V and J genes are TRBV5-1 and TRBJ1-2; 8 positions match TRBD1. Material: PBMCs or T cells enriched from blood (not recorded which). The TCR was taken from a woman aged 30 to 39 who had recovered from COVID-19. The CDR3 DNA is TGCGCCAGCAGCAATAGACAGGGGTCGGGCTATGGCTACACCTTC. It is translated as CASSNRQGSGYGYTF.